A selection of T cell receptor beta chains follows, all from one sample in a study of blood T cell repertoires in COVID-19. Repertoires were generated with immunoSEQ multiplex PCR, while TCRdb's copy carries only in-frame clones and drops some. This sample yields hundreds of thousands of clones, of which over 75% are seen a single time; about 9.9% belongs to the top ten. The material sequenced was PBMCs or T cells enriched from blood (not recorded which). All receptors come from a middle-aged woman who had recovered from COVID-19. CDR3s include the opening cysteine and the closing phenylalanine or tryptophan. D genes are given only for firm matches. Where a row states a size, it is once, few, many or the class of an expanded clone; other rows omit it.

size,V,D,J,CDR3,DNA
NA,TRBV19,TRBD1,TRBJ1-4,CASSTTGEDPFDEKLFF,TGTGCCAGTAGTACGACAGGGGAGGATCCTTTTGATGAAAAACTGTTTTTT
NA,TRBV7-2,NA,TRBJ2-6,CASSLFLDAGNSGANVLTF,TGTGCCAGCAGCTTATTCCTGGACGCGGGGAACTCTGGGGCCAACGTCCTGACTTTC
NA,TRBV3-1/TRBV3-2,NA,TRBJ1-3,CASSQTPSGNTIYF,TGTGCCAGCAGCCAGACACCCTCTGGAAACACCATATATTTT
NA,TRBV28,TRBD2,TRBJ2-7,CASRGGSRSREQYF,TGTGCCAGCAGGGGGGGGAGCAGGTCCCGGGAGCAGTACTTC
NA,TRBV5-1,TRBD1,TRBJ2-5,CASSHQGAKETQYF,TGCGCCAGCAGCCATCAGGGGGCGAAAGAGACCCAGTACTTC
NA,TRBV23-1,TRBD1,TRBJ2-7,CASSLSSGQAYEQYF,TGCGCCAGCAGTCTATCTTCGGGACAGGCCTACGAGCAGTACTTC
NA,TRBV7-9,TRBD2,TRBJ2-1,CASSPLAGKVSYNEQFF,TGTGCCAGCAGTCCTCTAGCGGGGAAAGTGTCCTACAATGAGCAGTTCTTC
NA,TRBV27,TRBD1,TRBJ1-2,CASSPRGHYGYTF,TGTGCCAGCAGTCCCAGGGGGCACTATGGCTACACCTTC
NA,TRBV5-1,TRBD1,TRBJ2-1,CASSLGTDNNEQFF,TGCGCCAGCAGCCTCGGGACAGACAACAATGAGCAGTTCTTC
NA,TRBV7-2,NA,TRBJ1-5,CASQNLDINQPQHF,TGTGCCAGCCAAAACCTGGACATTAATCAGCCCCAGCATTTT
NA,TRBV6-2/TRBV6-3,TRBD1,TRBJ2-4,CASSNPPGQGKDIQYF,TGTGCCAGCAGTAACCCCCCGGGACAGGGGAAAGACATTCAGTACTTC
NA,TRBV11-3,TRBD2,TRBJ2-3,CASRPGLAWDTQYF,TGTGCCAGCAGACCGGGACTAGCGTGGGATACGCAGTATTTT
NA,TRBV10-1,TRBD1,TRBJ2-1,CASSESRGTGGRNEQFF,TGCGCCAGCAGTGAGTCGCGGGGGACAGGGGGGCGTAATGAGCAGTTCTTC
NA,TRBV6-5,TRBD1,TRBJ1-4,CASRDREGDEKLFF,TGTGCCAGCAGGGACAGGGAGGGGGACGAAAAACTGTTTTTT
NA,TRBV28,NA,TRBJ1-2,CASSLTGGLDGYTF,TGTGCCAGCAGTTTGACCGGGGGGCTGGATGGCTACACCTTC
NA,TRBV11-2,NA,TRBJ2-4,CASRLGISAKNIQYF,TGTGCCAGCAGATTGGGCATTTCGGCCAAAAACATTCAGTACTTC
NA,TRBV7-2,TRBD2,TRBJ2-1,CASSLVGTSGSFNEQFF,TGTGCCAGCAGCTTAGTCGGGACTAGCGGGAGTTTCAATGAGCAGTTCTTC
NA,TRBV11-3,TRBD1,TRBJ1-2,CASSLRTGGANYGYTF,TGTGCCAGCAGCTTACGGACAGGGGGAGCTAACTATGGCTACACCTTC
NA,TRBV28,NA,TRBJ1-4,CASSPSQGTNEKLFF,TGTGCCAGCAGTCCCTCCCAGGGCACTAATGAAAAACTGTTTTTT
NA,TRBV5-4,TRBD1,TRBJ2-5,CASTSTGTGETQYF,TGTGCCAGCACCTCGACAGGGACCGGGGAGACCCAGTACTTC
NA,TRBV24-1,NA,TRBJ1-2,CATSDPNEGGYTF,TGTGCCACCAGTGATCCTAACGAGGGAGGCTACACCTTC
NA,TRBV20-1,TRBD2,TRBJ2-5,CSASAGRAVQETQYF,TGCAGTGCTAGTGCCGGGAGGGCCGTCCAAGAGACCCAGTACTTC
NA,TRBV11-1,TRBD1,TRBJ2-7,CASRQTGTGEYEQYF,TGTGCCAGCAGACAAACCGGGACAGGGGAATACGAGCAGTACTTC
NA,TRBV2,NA,TRBJ2-3,CASSDFRLDTQYF,TGTGCCAGCAGTGACTTCAGACTAGATACGCAGTATTTT
NA,TRBV19,TRBD1,TRBJ1-4,CASSIGQGTNEKLFF,TGTGCCAGTAGTATAGGACAGGGGACTAATGAAAAACTGTTTTTT
few,TRBV6-2/TRBV6-3,NA,TRBJ1-2,CASSYSSTYGYTF,TGTGCCAGCAGTTACTCTTCCACTTATGGCTACACCTTC
once,TRBV30,TRBD1,TRBJ2-6,CAWSSRDRGQAGANVLTF,TGTGCCTGGAGCTCCCGGGACAGGGGGCAGGCTGGGGCCAACGTCCTGACTTTC
NA,TRBV6-5,NA,TRBJ1-6,CASRSNDRLNSPLHF,TGTGCCAGCAGAAGCAATGACAGGCTTAATTCACCCCTCCACTTT
NA,TRBV11-2,NA,TRBJ2-2,CASSLGEGGELFF,TGTGCCAGCAGCTTGGGCGAGGGCGGGGAGCTGTTTTTT
NA,TRBV2,NA,TRBJ2-5,CASESWSGQETQYF,TGTGCCAGCGAGTCGTGGAGCGGACAAGAGACCCAGTACTTC
NA,TRBV19,TRBD1,TRBJ2-7,CASSLGTGNAEQYF,TGTGCCAGTAGTCTAGGGACAGGGAACGCCGAGCAGTACTTC
once,TRBV5-1,NA,TRBJ2-5,CASSLDEGIWTQYF,TGCGCCAGCAGCTTGGATGAGGGCATCTGGACCCAGTACTTC
NA,TRBV7-9,TRBD1,TRBJ1-4,CASSLGTGLNEKLFF,TGTGCCAGCAGCTTAGGGACAGGACTTAATGAAAAACTGTTTTTT
NA,TRBV24-1,NA,TRBJ2-1,CATSAEGRLNNEQFF,TGTGCCACCAGTGCGGAGGGACGGCTGAACAATGAGCAGTTCTTC
NA,TRBV18,NA,TRBJ1-4,CASSPPGVGTNEKLFF,TGTGCCAGCTCACCACCAGGGGTGGGAACTAATGAAAAACTGTTTTTT
NA,TRBV18,NA,TRBJ1-1,CASSPNSAGFIGTEAFF,TGTGCCAGCTCACCTAACAGCGCAGGGTTTATTGGCACTGAAGCTTTCTTT
NA,TRBV4-1,NA,TRBJ1-2,CASSPLGVALAPTF,TGCGCCAGCAGCCCCTTAGGGGTGGCGCTTGCCCCCACCTTC
NA,TRBV28,NA,TRBJ1-2,CASSLGAIINYGYTF,TGTGCCAGCAGTTTGGGAGCGATAATTAACTATGGCTACACCTTC
NA,TRBV5-6,TRBD2,TRBJ2-7,CASSVGLAGGYEQYF,TGTGCCAGCAGCGTCGGACTAGCGGGAGGATACGAGCAGTACTTC
once,TRBV6-2/TRBV6-3,NA,TRBJ1-6,CASSYSWRSDSPLHF,TGTGCCAGCAGTTACTCGTGGCGGTCGGATTCACCCCTCCACTTT
NA,TRBV9,NA,TRBJ2-3,CASSVGPGETDTQYF,TGTGCCAGCAGCGTAGGGCCGGGAGAAACAGATACGCAGTATTTT
NA,TRBV28,NA,TRBJ2-6,CASSVPSGANVLTF,TGTGCCAGCAGTGTTCCGTCCGGGGCCAACGTCCTGACTTTC